This T cell receptor (beta chain) was obtained from a study of OX40 agonist ivuxolimab in advanced cancers. Study summary: Every 2 weeks, patients received ivuxolimab intravenously, dosed at 0.01 to 10 mg/kg. Recorded diagnoses for dose-escalation patients were hepatocellular carcinoma, melanoma, renal cell or head and neck cancer. Treatment received earlier with anti-PD-1, anti-PD-L1 or anti-CTLA-4 agents was allowed, and over 35% had some.

General observations from the study: Antigen specificity was not determined for the expanded peripheral T cells.

Note on this clone: Its specificity is not known.

Profiling relied on immunoSEQ multiplex PCR, and the TCRdb table lists in-frame clones only, not all of them. Here the sample spans under 100,000 clones, roughly 89% being singletons. Germline V gene data show CDR1 as MNHEY and CDR2 as SMNVEV (reference sequence). The CDR3 consists of 13 residues. V gave up 3 bases and J gave up 6 bases; unmatched junction bases: 0. This clonotype originated in an adult with an advanced solid tumor such as melanoma, head and neck, liver or kidney cancer. The material was CD4+ or CD8+ T cells sorted from blood, obtained in a trial of the OX40 agonist ivuxolimab. V is TRBV27 and J is TRBJ2-1, with TRBD1 matching over 9 bases. The CDR3 here is CASSLTGGNEQFF. The CDR3 DNA reads as TGTGCCAGCAGTTTGACAGGGGGCAATGAGCAGTTCTTC.